These T cell receptor beta chains were read from a single sample in a study of T cell responses to AZD1222 COVID-19 vaccine. Clones were read by immunoSEQ multiplex PCR, and TCRdb kept only the in-frame ones, dropping some. The sample has tens of thousands of clones, more than 75% seen once. The input for sequencing was peripheral blood, taken on day 0 of AZD1222 vaccination. Receptors originate from an adult in good health. The CDR3 runs from the conserved cysteine through the conserved F or W. Each record gives: D gene, clone size, J gene, V gene, CDR3 DNA, CDR3 protein. The D gene is left open where the match is weak. The size field is filled for only some rows; it gives once, few, many or a size class.

-,-,TRBJ2-6,TRBV19,TGTGCCAGTAAGACGGACAGACCTTACTCTGGGGCCAACGTCCTGACTTTC,CASKTDRPYSGANVLTF
TRBD1,few,TRBJ2-6,TRBV28,TGTGCCAGCAGTGGGACAGGCCGAGCTGGGGCCAACGTCCTGACTTTC,CASSGTGRAGANVLTF
-,-,TRBJ1-2,TRBV5-1,TGCGCCAGCAGCTTGGGAGACCTTGGGAACTATGGCTACACCTTC,CASSLGDLGNYGYTF
-,-,TRBJ2-7,TRBV9,TGTGCCAGCAGCGCCCCCCAGGGCGGGGAAACTACGAGGCAGTACTTC,CASSAPQGGETTRQYF
TRBD2,-,TRBJ2-2,TRBV29-1,TGCAGCGTTGCCCAGAGAGCGGGGGTACTGAGCACCGGGGAGCTGTTTTTT,CSVAQRAGVLSTGELFF
-,-,TRBJ2-1,TRBV7-8,TGTGCCAGCAGCCACGGACCAAATCGGGCCCAGTTCTTC,CASSHGPNRAQFF
-,-,TRBJ2-7,TRBV10-1,TGCGCCAGCAGTGAGTCTTTTGGAGCCGAGCAGTACTTC,CASSESFGAEQYF
-,-,TRBJ2-7,TRBV5-6,TGTGCCAGCAGCTTGCTGGCGGGTGGGTCCTACGAGCAGTACTTC,CASSLLAGGSYEQYF
TRBD1,-,TRBJ1-1,TRBV14,TGTGCCAGCAGTCCACAGGGGAGGAACACTGAAGCTTTCTTT,CASSPQGRNTEAFF
-,-,TRBJ1-1,TRBV18,TGTGCCAGCTCACCGGGAGGGAGCGCTTTCTTT,CASSPGGSAFF
-,-,TRBJ2-7,TRBV7-9,TGTGCCAGCAGCAATTACTACGAGCAGTACTTC,CASSNYYEQYF
TRBD1,-,TRBJ1-3,TRBV3-1/TRBV3-2,TGTGCCAGCAGCCAAGATTTGGGACAGGGCCTTTCTGGAAACACCATATATTTT,CASSQDLGQGLSGNTIYF
-,-,TRBJ2-7,TRBV14,TGTGCCAGCAGCCAAGCCACAGGGCCCTACGAGCAGTACTTC,CASSQATGPYEQYF
-,-,TRBJ2-7,TRBV27,TGTGCCAGCGCACCGACGGCGGGCCACGAGCAGTACTTC,CASAPTAGHEQYF
-,-,TRBJ2-1,TRBV5-1,TGCGCCAGCAGCCCGCTAGACTACAATGAGCAGTTCTTC,CASSPLDYNEQFF
-,-,TRBJ1-1,TRBV29-1,TGCACCTTTGGTAGGGTCTCGTCTGAAGCTTTCTTT,CTFGRVSSEAFF
-,-,TRBJ2-7,TRBV6-5,TGTGCCACCGTCGACAGTGCAACCTACGAGCAGTACTTC,CATVDSATYEQYF
-,-,TRBJ1-2,TRBV5-1,TGCGCCAGCAGCTTGATGCCGGGTGGAAACTATGGCTACACCTTC,CASSLMPGGNYGYTF
-,-,TRBJ1-1,TRBV6-5,TGTGCCAGCGTAAGGGTTGGAACTGAAGCTTTCTTT,CASVRVGTEAFF
-,-,TRBJ1-6,TRBV12-1,TGTGCCAGCAGGGGGCCCTCCGGACAGGGGCGTAATTCACCCCTCCACTTT,CASRGPSGQGRNSPLHF
-,once,TRBJ1-1,TRBV5-1,TGCGCCAGCAGCCGATTCCTGGGCCTTGTGGGAAACACTGAAGCTTTCTTT,CASSRFLGLVGNTEAFF
-,once,TRBJ1-2,TRBV6-1,TGTGCCAGCAGTGAAGCTAACCGACTGAGGTTTGGCTACACCTTC,CASSEANRLRFGYTF
TRBD1,-,TRBJ1-2,TRBV7-2,TGTGCCAGCAGCGACCGGGACAGGGGTGGCTACACCTTC,CASSDRDRGGYTF
-,-,TRBJ1-5,TRBV3-1/TRBV3-2,TGTGCCAGCAGCCAAGGCTTCGGCAGAGGCAATCAGCCCCAGCATTTT,CASSQGFGRGNQPQHF
-,-,TRBJ2-3,TRBV19,TGTGCCAGTAGTGCCAGCGTCGGAGCAGATACGCAGTATTTT,CASSASVGADTQYF
-,-,TRBJ1-1,TRBV28,TGTGCCAGCAGTCCCTCGAGGGGGGCCGCTGAAGCTTTCTTT,CASSPSRGAAEAFF